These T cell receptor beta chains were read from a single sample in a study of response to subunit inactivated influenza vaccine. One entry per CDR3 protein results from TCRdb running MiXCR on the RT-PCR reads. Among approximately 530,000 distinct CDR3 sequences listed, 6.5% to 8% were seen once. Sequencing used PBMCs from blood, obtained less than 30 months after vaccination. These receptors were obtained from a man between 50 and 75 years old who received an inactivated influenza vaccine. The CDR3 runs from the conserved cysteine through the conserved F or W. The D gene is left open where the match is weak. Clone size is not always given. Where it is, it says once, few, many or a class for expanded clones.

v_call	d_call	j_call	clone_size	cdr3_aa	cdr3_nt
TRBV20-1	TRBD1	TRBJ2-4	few	CSARAIGQGMDIQYF	TGCAGTGCTAGAGCCATAGGACAGGGGATGGACATTCAGTACTTC
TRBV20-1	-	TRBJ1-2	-	CSARGMDGNNYGYTF	TGCAGTGCTAGAGGGATGGATGGTAACAACTATGGCTACACCTTC
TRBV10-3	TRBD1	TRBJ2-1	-	CAISESRQGFNEQFF	TGTGCCATCAGTGAGTCGAGACAGGGGTTCAATGAGCAGTTCTTC
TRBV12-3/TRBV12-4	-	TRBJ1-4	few	CASSSGGLADEKLFF	TGTGCCAGCAGTTCTGGGGGGTTAGCGGATGAAAAACTGTTTTTT
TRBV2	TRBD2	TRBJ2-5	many	CASSGTSGLTQETQYF	TGTGCCAGCAGTGGTACTAGCGGACTAACCCAAGAGACCCAGTACTTC
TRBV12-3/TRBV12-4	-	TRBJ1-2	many	CASSLAGRTYGYTF	TGTGCCAGCAGTTTGGCCGGACGGACGTATGGCTACACCTTC
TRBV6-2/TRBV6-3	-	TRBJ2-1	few	CASTGGGESYNEQFF	TGTGCCAGCACTGGAGGGGGCGAGTCCTACAATGAGCAGTTCTTC
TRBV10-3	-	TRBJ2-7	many	CATGAVEVSYEQYF	TGTGCCACTGGGGCAGTTGAGGTCTCCTACGAGCAGTACTTC
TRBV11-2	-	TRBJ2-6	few	CASSRRGEWANVLTF	TGTGCCAGCAGCAGACGGGGAGAGTGGGCCAACGTCCTGACTTTC
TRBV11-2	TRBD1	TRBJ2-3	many	CASSLAGGDTDTQYF	TGTGCCAGCAGCTTAGCAGGGGGAGACACAGATACGCAGTATTTT